This is a list of T cell receptor beta chains from one sample in a study of T cells in Graves' hyperthyroidism and ophthalmopathy. TCRdb reanalysed the multiplex PCR reads using MiXCR and keeps one entry per CDR3 protein. The sample holds roughly 840,000 distinct CDR3 sequences; 38% are singletons and the top ten take about 8.9%. The specimen sequenced was blood. The receptors shown here come from a man in his late teens or twenties with Graves' hyperthyroidism. Both conserved end residues are part of each CDR3. A D gene is named only where the DNA matches it firmly. Only part of the rows carry a size: once, few, many, or a class if the clone is expanded.

D,J,V,size,DNA,CDR3
TRBD1,TRBJ1-6,TRBV25-1,NA,TGTGCCAGCACGAAGTTGGGACAGGGGAATTCACCCCTCCACTTT,CASTKLGQGNSPLHF
NA,TRBJ1-1,TRBV29-1,many,TGCAGCGGCGAGGACGACAACCCGAACACTGAAGCTTTCTTT,CSGEDDNPNTEAFF
TRBD2,TRBJ2-5,TRBV6-5,few,TGTGCCAGCAGTTTTGGACTAGCGGGAGCGGCAGAGACCCAGTACTTC,CASSFGLAGAAETQYF
NA,TRBJ1-1,TRBV7-2,NA,TGTGTCAGCAGCTTGGGGCCGATAAGACAGAAACCTGAAGCTTTCTTT,CVSSLGPIRQKPEAFF
NA,TRBJ1-1,TRBV20-1,many,TGCAGTGCTAGTACTACAACTGAAGCTTTCTTT,CSASTTTEAFF
NA,TRBJ1-1,TRBV12-3/TRBV12-4,NA,TGTGCCAGCAGTATCGGACACGTGAACACTGAAGCTTTCTTT,CASSIGHVNTEAFF
NA,TRBJ1-4,TRBV7-9,many,TGTGCCAGCAGCTCCGCCCTAGTCGGCGAAAAACTGTTTTTT,CASSSALVGEKLFF
NA,TRBJ2-7,TRBV5-1,NA,TGCGCCAGCAGCTTATCCCCGGTGGAAGAGCAGTACTTC,CASSLSPVEEQYF
NA,TRBJ2-2,TRBV7-8,few,TGTGCCAGCAGCTTAGCGCTTCACACCGGGGAGCTGTTTTTT,CASSLALHTGELFF
TRBD1,TRBJ2-5,TRBV2,NA,TGTGCCAGCAGTGAAAGACAGGGATCCCCCACCCGCGAGACCCAGTACTTC,CASSERQGSPTRETQYF
NA,TRBJ2-3,TRBV7-9,NA,TGTGCCAGCAGCTTAGGTCTCGGGAACAGCCTCACAGATACGCAGTATTTT,CASSLGLGNSLTDTQYF
NA,TRBJ2-2,TRBV9,NA,TGTGCCAGCAGCGTTTACGCCGGGGAGCTGTTTTTT,CASSVYAGELFF
NA,TRBJ1-1,TRBV7-2,many,TGTGCCAGCAGCTTAGAGCTCAGGGTAACTGAAGCTTTCTTT,CASSLELRVTEAFF
NA,TRBJ1-6,TRBV12-3/TRBV12-4,many,TGTGCCAGCACTACAGGGAATTCACCCCTCCACTTT,CASTTGNSPLHF
TRBD2,TRBJ2-2,TRBV20-1,NA,TGCAGTGCTAGTACCGGGACTAGCAACACCGGGGAGCTGTTTTTT,CSASTGTSNTGELFF
TRBD1,TRBJ1-2,TRBV6-1,NA,TGTGCCAGCAGCCCAAGCCAGGGGGTGTATGGCTACACCTTC,CASSPSQGVYGYTF
NA,TRBJ2-5,TRBV12-3/TRBV12-4,many,TGTGCCAGCAGTTTAGCGCCAGGGCAAGAGACCCAGTACTTC,CASSLAPGQETQYF
NA,TRBJ1-5,TRBV12-3/TRBV12-4,few,TGTGCCAGCAGTTTACAGCCCTATAATCAGCCCCAGCATTTT,CASSLQPYNQPQHF
NA,TRBJ1-1,TRBV7-8,many,TGTGCCAGCAGCCCCCGTAGGGTGGGCACTGAAGCTTTCTTT,CASSPRRVGTEAFF
TRBD1,TRBJ1-5,TRBV2,many,TGTGCCAGCGGGACAGTTAGCAATCAGCCCCAGCATTTT,CASGTVSNQPQHF
NA,TRBJ2-6,TRBV11-2,many,TGTGCCAGCAGCGATACACCCTCTGGGGCCAACGTCCTGACTTTC,CASSDTPSGANVLTF
TRBD1,TRBJ1-4,TRBV25-1,many,TGTGCCAGCAGTACTCCGACAGGGGATGAAAAACTGTTTTTT,CASSTPTGDEKLFF
NA,TRBJ1-4,TRBV29-1,once,TGCAGCGTTGAAGAGGTTGGGCGCCAGGATGAAAAACTGTTTTTT,CSVEEVGRQDEKLFF
NA,TRBJ2-7,TRBV2,many,TGTGCCAGCAGTACGGGACCTGAGCAGTACTTC,CASSTGPEQYF
TRBD1,TRBJ1-2,TRBV7-9,many,TGTGCCAGCAGCCAGAAGGGGGCAAACTATGGCTACACCTTC,CASSQKGANYGYTF
NA,TRBJ2-2,TRBV7-2,many,TGTGCCAGCAGCCATTTAGTAGAGGCAGGGCTCACCGGGGAGCTGTTTTTT,CASSHLVEAGLTGELFF
TRBD1,TRBJ1-1,TRBV5-1,NA,TGCGCCAGCAGCTCCAGGGGACAGTTGGACACTGAAGCTTTCTTT,CASSSRGQLDTEAFF
TRBD1,TRBJ2-7,TRBV4-1,NA,TGCGCCAGCAGCCCCCTAGAGGGGGCGGGTAGCTACGAGCAGTACTTC,CASSPLEGAGSYEQYF
TRBD1,TRBJ1-2,TRBV5-1,many,TGCGCCAGCAGCTTGGCGGGACAGGGGGCGGATGGCTACACCTTC,CASSLAGQGADGYTF
NA,TRBJ1-1,TRBV5-1,few,TGCGCCAGCAGCATAGCCGGGACACCGAACACTGAAGCTTTCTTT,CASSIAGTPNTEAFF
NA,TRBJ2-7,TRBV29-1,many,TGCAGCGTTGAAGAGGGGGGTTTCTACGAGCAGTACTTC,CSVEEGGFYEQYF
NA,TRBJ1-6,TRBV5-1,many,TGCGCCAGCAGCGACGGGACGTTGCCGAATTCACCCCTCCACTTT,CASSDGTLPNSPLHF
TRBD2,TRBJ2-5,TRBV2,many,TGTGCCAGCAGTGAATATCTAGCGGGAGACGAGACCCAGTACTTC,CASSEYLAGDETQYF
NA,TRBJ1-2,TRBV2,NA,TGTGCCAGCAGTGAAGGCGGCAGGGTCGGCGGCTACACCTTC,CASSEGGRVGGYTF
NA,TRBJ1-5,TRBV7-8,many,TGTGCCAGCAGCCGTGACAGTAGCAATCAGCCCCAGCATTTT,CASSRDSSNQPQHF
NA,TRBJ1-2,TRBV20-1,NA,TGCAGTGCTAGAGATCTTGAGATTTTATGGCCTGTTGGGAGCTATGGCTACACCTTC,CSARDLEILWPVGSYGYTF
NA,TRBJ1-1,TRBV2,many,TGTGCCAGCAGTGCGGACGTGAACACTGAAGCTTTCTTT,CASSADVNTEAFF
NA,TRBJ2-2,TRBV20-1,NA,TGCAGTGCTAGGACTCAGGGGTTCCGGGAGCTGTTTTTT,CSARTQGFRELFF
NA,TRBJ1-2,TRBV10-3,NA,TGTGCCGTAAGTGGTGGTGTTAACTATGGCTACACCTTC,CAVSGGVNYGYTF
TRBD1,TRBJ1-4,TRBV7-8,few,TGTGCCAGCAGCCAAACGCGGACAGGGGTGCCGGGAACCGGAAAACTGTTTTTT,CASSQTRTGVPGTGKLFF
NA,TRBJ1-1,TRBV7-8,many,TGTGCCAGCAGCTTAGCCAGCATGAACACTGAAGCTTTCTTT,CASSLASMNTEAFF
TRBD1,TRBJ2-5,TRBV7-9,NA,TGTGCCAGCAGCCTGGGGACAGGGTGGGAGGAGACCCAGTACTTC,CASSLGTGWEETQYF
NA,TRBJ1-5,TRBV10-3,NA,TGTGCCATCAGTGAAGGGTCAGGGGATAGCAATCAGCCCCAGCATTTT,CAISEGSGDSNQPQHF
NA,TRBJ1-1,TRBV7-9,many,TGTGCCAGCAGCTTGGTCAGGGTCACTGAAGCTTTCTTT,CASSLVRVTEAFF
TRBD2,TRBJ2-5,TRBV24-1,NA,TGTGCCACCAGTGCCTCCTCGGGACTAGCGGAGGAAGAGACCCAGTACTTC,CATSASSGLAEEETQYF
NA,TRBJ1-6,TRBV2,many,TGTGCCAGCAGTGCGGCGGGAACCCGTAATTCACCCCTCCACTTT,CASSAAGTRNSPLHF
TRBD1,TRBJ1-1,TRBV25-1,NA,TGTGCCAGCAGTGACCCGGGGACAGGGGGGTCTGAAGCTTTCTTT,CASSDPGTGGSEAFF
NA,TRBJ2-7,TRBV12-3/TRBV12-4,NA,TGTGCCAGCAGAGCGATCTCCTACGAGCAGTACTTC,CASRAISYEQYF
NA,TRBJ2-7,TRBV10-3,few,TGTGCCATCAGCCCTATCCTAGTTTACGAGCAGTACTTC,CAISPILVYEQYF
TRBD2,TRBJ2-7,TRBV9,NA,TGTGCCAGCAGCACCGAAGCGGGACCGGTGGGCCACGAGCAGTACTTC,CASSTEAGPVGHEQYF
NA,TRBJ2-7,TRBV25-1,NA,TGCGCCAGCAGCCAAGAGGCCCAGAGAGAGCAGTACTTC,CASSQEAQREQYF
NA,TRBJ2-7,TRBV20-1,NA,TGCAGTGCTAGAGTTCCCAGGCTGAGCTCCTACGAGCAGTACTTC,CSARVPRLSSYEQYF
TRBD2,TRBJ2-5,TRBV12-3/TRBV12-4,NA,TGTGCCAGCAGCCGCGAGGGCGGGGGGGCCTCAGAGACCCAGTACTTC,CASSREGGGASETQYF